The clone carrying this T cell receptor (beta chain) was found many times. The antigen remains undetermined. Semi-nested PCR with Nested Universal Primer A followed constant-region reverse priming of full-length variable regions. TCRdb re-analysed the 5' RACE reads in MiXCR, keeping a single row per CDR3 protein. The sample comprises nearly 10,000 distinct CDR3 sequences, around 13% of which are singletons, and about 3.1% rests with the top ten. Whole-study results and caveats: The TCR gene usage of tumor memory CD4+ T cells clustered together with blood and lymph node memory CD4+ cells and with lymph node naive CD4+ cells. Greatest tumor Treg TCR overlap was with tumor naive CD4+ cells. The larger-cohort validation was restricted to a single TCR beta V-J rearrangement rather than whole repertoires.

The CDR3 is 15 residues long. V was pared by 2 bases and J by 0 bases, with 9 bases between. The germline V gene has CDR1 SGHRS and CDR2 YFSETQ. Cells sorted as Tregs were CD4+, CD25+ and CD127-/low. Sequences were obtained from Tregs sorted from blood. This sequence was found in a female donor with breast cancer. This chain uses TRBV5-1 with TRBJ2-1; no clear D. The CDR3 reads CASSFRHSSYNEQFF. In DNA form, the CDR3 reads TGCGCCAGCAGCTTTAGACATAGCTCCTACAATGAGCAGTTCTTC.